This T cell receptor beta chain was captured in a study of neurological immune-mediated disorders. This CDR3 spans 13 amino acids. V lost 4 bases, J lost 13 bases, and 17 bases lay in between. CDR1 SEHNR and CDR2 FQNEAQ come from the germline V gene (reference sequence). This clonotype was recorded at least ten times. The time point is: longitudinal time-point 1 (baseline). The cDNA was produced through 5'RACE with 10-nucleotide random UMIs. Sequencing of 15-18 subjects in each run yielded over 180 million TCR-beta sequences. TCRdb used MiXCR to reprocess the 5' RACE reads, holding one entry per CDR3 protein. Seen here are about 71,000 distinct CDR3 sequences, about an eighth observed once, and the top ten hold 4.5% to 5.5%.

The rearrangement links TRBV7-9 to TRBJ2-1; possibly TRBD2 for D (6 bases). The specimen was PBMCs. The origin of this receptor is a female donor with HTLV-1-associated myelopathy (HAM/TSP). CDR3 DNA: TGTGCCAGCAGCTCATCTAGCGCTCCCTTCCAGTTCTTC. It is translated as CASSSSSAPFQFF.